The rows below give T cell receptor beta chains drawn from one sample of a study of blood T cells in healthy people across ages. TCRdb redid the calling of the 5' RACE reads with MiXCR, one entry per CDR3 protein. The sample lists roughly 1 million distinct CDR3 sequences, around 27% occurring once. The same sample was also used in a study of T cells of mothers and their children.

Sequenced material: blood. The source is a girl aged 2 to 9 in good health. Each CDR3 is given with its conserved first and last residue. The D gene is left open where the match is weak. Size tells how often a clone was seen (once, few, many) or the class of an expanded clone, and some rows leave it out.

D | J | size | V | DNA | CDR3
NA | TRBJ2-7 | NA | TRBV7-9 | TGTGCCAGCACCCGATCGCTGGGTGAGAACTACGAGCAGTACTTC | CASTRSLGENYEQYF
NA | TRBJ2-7 | few | TRBV29-1 | TGCAGCGTTGAGGGTGACGGGGACGAGCAGTACTTC | CSVEGDGDEQYF
NA | TRBJ1-1 | NA | TRBV7-2 | TGTGCCAGCAGCTTACGGGTGCGACTGGTCACTGAAGCTTTCTTT | CASSLRVRLVTEAFF
NA | TRBJ2-7 | NA | TRBV13 | TGTGCCAGCAGCTTAAATTTCGGCGAGCAGTACTTC | CASSLNFGEQYF
NA | TRBJ1-4 | NA | TRBV28 | TGTGCCAGCACCATGCCGGACAGATCTAATGAAAAACTGTTTTTT | CASTMPDRSNEKLFF
NA | TRBJ1-4 | few | TRBV20-1 | TGCAGTGCTATTTCCCACAGGTCGCCTAATGAAAAACTGTTTTTT | CSAISHRSPNEKLFF
NA | TRBJ2-3 | NA | TRBV4-2 | TGCGCCAGCAGCCAAGATGGGGCTAGCGGCACAGATACGCAGTATTTT | CASSQDGASGTDTQYF
NA | TRBJ2-5 | NA | TRBV9 | TGTGCCAGCAGCTCCGGAGACGCGGCTCACCCCGCGGGGACCCAGTACTTC | CASSSGDAAHPAGTQYF
NA | TRBJ2-7 | NA | TRBV29-1 | TGCAGCGTTGAACATCTTGGCCTTAGCTCCTACGAGCAGTACTTC | CSVEHLGLSSYEQYF
NA | TRBJ1-4 | NA | TRBV7-2 | TGTGCCAGCAGCTTAGTCACCTCAACTAATGAAAAACTGTTTTTT | CASSLVTSTNEKLFF
TRBD1 | TRBJ2-7 | NA | TRBV4-1 | TGCGCCAGCAGCCAACTACCGGGACAGAGATTCGAGCAGTACTTC | CASSQLPGQRFEQYF
NA | TRBJ2-7 | NA | TRBV28 | TGTGCCAGCAGTTTGGCAGGGAAAACCTACGAGCAGTACTTC | CASSLAGKTYEQYF
NA | TRBJ2-1 | few | TRBV20-1 | TGCAGTGCTCCCGAAAATACCTACAATGAGCAGTTCTTC | CSAPENTYNEQFF
TRBD1 | TRBJ1-2 | few | TRBV7-2 | TGTGCCAGCAGCTTAACTCGGCAACAGGGGGCGAATTTGGGCTACACCTTC | CASSLTRQQGANLGYTF
TRBD2 | TRBJ2-7 | few | TRBV7-2 | TGTGCCAGCAGCTTAATACGGCTAGCGGTCTACGAGCAGTACTTC | CASSLIRLAVYEQYF
NA | TRBJ2-4 | many | TRBV7-2 | TGTGCCAGCAGCTTAGGGCAGCGGCAAAACATTCAGTACTTC | CASSLGQRQNIQYF
TRBD2 | TRBJ2-1 | NA | TRBV12-3/TRBV12-4 | TGTGCCAGCAGTTGGGGAACGACTAGCGCAAAACCCAATGAGCAGTTCTTC | CASSWGTTSAKPNEQFF
NA | TRBJ2-7 | few | TRBV5-1 | TGCGCCAGCAGCTTGGCAGGGGTAGACTACGAGCAGTACTTC | CASSLAGVDYEQYF
NA | TRBJ2-7 | NA | TRBV4-3 | TGCGCCAGCAGCCAAGATTACGATAGCTCCTACGAGCAGTACTTC | CASSQDYDSSYEQYF
NA | TRBJ2-3 | few | TRBV24-1 | TGTGCCACCAGATCCGGGGTTAGTGATACGCAGTATTTT | CATRSGVSDTQYF
TRBD1 | TRBJ2-1 | NA | TRBV3-1 | TGTGCCAGCAGCCAAGAGACAGGGGAGAATGGGCAGTTCTTC | CASSQETGENGQFF
TRBD2 | TRBJ2-1 | NA | TRBV20-1 | TGCAGTGCTCTAACTAGCGGGAGTAGGCATGAGCAGTTCTTC | CSALTSGSRHEQFF
TRBD1 | TRBJ1-2 | NA | TRBV4-1 | TGCGCCAGCAGCCAAGGGGACAGGGGGCTTTCTAACTATGGCTACACCTTC | CASSQGDRGLSNYGYTF
NA | TRBJ2-3 | NA | TRBV6-4 | TGTGCCAGCAGTGACTCTGAGGACTTGGATACGCAGTATTTT | CASSDSEDLDTQYF
NA | TRBJ2-5 | NA | TRBV29-1 | TGCAGCGCCATAGGGGGAGAAGAGACCCAGTACTTC | CSAIGGEETQYF
NA | TRBJ2-1 | few | TRBV15 | TGTGCCACCAGCAGAGAGGATGAGACTTTCAATGAGCAGTTCTTC | CATSREDETFNEQFF
NA | TRBJ2-4 | few | TRBV9 | TGTGCCAGCAGCGATCTTACAGAGGACGAAAACATTCAGTACTTC | CASSDLTEDENIQYF
TRBD2 | TRBJ2-5 | NA | TRBV4-1 | TGCGCCAGCAGCCTCAGACTAGCGGAGGACCAAGAGACCCAGTACTTC | CASSLRLAEDQETQYF
NA | TRBJ1-5 | NA | TRBV6-1 | TGTGCCAGCAGTGATTCCCCGGGGGGTTTCAATCAGCCCCAGCATTTT | CASSDSPGGFNQPQHF
NA | TRBJ1-1 | few | TRBV29-1 | TGCAGCGTTGTAGGGAGGACAAGCACTGAAGCTTTCTTT | CSVVGRTSTEAFF
NA | TRBJ2-5 | NA | TRBV28 | TGTGCCAGCAGCTCAAACAGGCCCCAAGAGACCCAGTACTTC | CASSSNRPQETQYF
TRBD1 | TRBJ2-7 | NA | TRBV3-1 | TGTGCCAGCAGAAGACAGACAGGGGGCGAGCAGTACTTC | CASRRQTGGEQYF
NA | TRBJ1-2 | few | TRBV28 | TGTGCCAGCAGTTCCCGTGGAGGGGATAACTATGGCTACACCTTC | CASSSRGGDNYGYTF
TRBD2 | TRBJ2-1 | NA | TRBV20-1 | TGCAGTGCTTGGGGAGCGGGAGGGTACAATGAGCAGTTCTTC | CSAWGAGGYNEQFF
NA | TRBJ2-7 | NA | TRBV9 | TGTGCCAGCAGCGCCGGGGAGATGAACGAGCAGTACTTC | CASSAGEMNEQYF
NA | TRBJ2-1 | NA | TRBV5-1 | TGCGCCAGCAGCTTGGCGGGGGGCCTTAGCTCCTACAATGAGCAGCTCTTC | CASSLAGGLSSYNEQLF
NA | TRBJ2-5 | few | TRBV5-6 | TGTGCCAGCAGCTTGAATTGGGTGTGGCAAGAAGCCCAGTACTTC | CASSLNWVWQEAQYF
NA | TRBJ1-1 | few | TRBV7-2 | TGTGCCAGCAGCTTTCAACAGGCTTTCTTT | CASSFQQAFF
TRBD1 | TRBJ1-2 | NA | TRBV18 | TGTGCCAGCTCCCCCGGGACAGGGGACGGAGGCTACACCTTC | CASSPGTGDGGYTF